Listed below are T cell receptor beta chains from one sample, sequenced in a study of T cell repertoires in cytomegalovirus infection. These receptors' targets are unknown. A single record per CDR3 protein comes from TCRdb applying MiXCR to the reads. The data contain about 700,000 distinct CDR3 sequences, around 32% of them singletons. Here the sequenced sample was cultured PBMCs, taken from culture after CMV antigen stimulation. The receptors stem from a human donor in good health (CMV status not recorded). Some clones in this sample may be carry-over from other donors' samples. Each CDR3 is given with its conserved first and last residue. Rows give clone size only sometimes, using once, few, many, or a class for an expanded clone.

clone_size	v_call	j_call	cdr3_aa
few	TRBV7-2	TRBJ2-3	CASSPPTRERDTQYF
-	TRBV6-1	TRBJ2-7	CASSETPFAGGPNEQYF
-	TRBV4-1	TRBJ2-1	CASSQESLGTSMYNEQFF
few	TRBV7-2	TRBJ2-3	CASSSEIRDTQYF
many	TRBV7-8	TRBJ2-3	CASSFSSDTQYF
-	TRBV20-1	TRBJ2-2	CSARVDRDTGELFF
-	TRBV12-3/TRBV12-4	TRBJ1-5	CASSFGRNNQPQHF
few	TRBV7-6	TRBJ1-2	CASSAHTGNYGYTF
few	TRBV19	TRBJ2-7	CASSIREAREQYF
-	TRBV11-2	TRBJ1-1	CASSLRAVKATEAFF
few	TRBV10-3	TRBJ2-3	CAISEAFTDTQYF
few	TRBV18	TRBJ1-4	CASSPPDSLNEKLFF
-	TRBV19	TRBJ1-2	CATMDREGYGYTF
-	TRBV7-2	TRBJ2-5	CASSLPSSSGTGGLAQYF
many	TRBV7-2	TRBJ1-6	CASSLRDRSYNSPLHF
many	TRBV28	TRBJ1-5	CASSLSVQGNQPQHF
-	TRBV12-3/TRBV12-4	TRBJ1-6	CASSQDRGLDSPLHF
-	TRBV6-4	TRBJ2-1	CASSDGLAGGNEQFF
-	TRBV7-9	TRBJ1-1	CASSLEATEAFF
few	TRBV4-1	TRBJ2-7	CASSQWLEYEQYF
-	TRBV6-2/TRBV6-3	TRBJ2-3	CASSKETADTQYF
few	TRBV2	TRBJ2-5	CASSLGPAEETQYF
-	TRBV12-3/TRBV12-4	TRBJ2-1	CASTSDRRNEQFF
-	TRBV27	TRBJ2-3	CASSLPGGATDTQYF
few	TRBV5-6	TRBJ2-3	CASSLGGARDTQYF
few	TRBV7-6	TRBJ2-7	CASSLGADSYEQYF
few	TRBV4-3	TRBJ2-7	CASSQDELAGHYEQYF
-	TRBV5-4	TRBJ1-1	CASSPDGRTMNTEAFF